A selection of T cell receptor beta chains follows, all from one sample in a study of T cells after posttransplantation cyclophosphamide. Method: immunoSEQ multiplex PCR; TCRdb's copy keeps in-frame clones and lacks some. The table has around 66,000 clones, about 93% seen once; the top ten hold roughly 2.9%. The specimen sequenced was PBMCs. These receptors were obtained from a woman aged 25-40 years in good health and a related stem cell transplant donor. CDR3s include the opening cysteine and the closing phenylalanine or tryptophan. The order of the fields is CDR3 DNA, CDR3 protein, D gene, V gene, CDR3 length, clone size, J gene. The D gene is left open where the match is weak. Clone size, where shown, is once, few, many, or a class for clones that have expanded.

cdr3_nt: TGTGCCAGCAGTGAGGAGGGGGACACTGAAGCTTTCTTT; cdr3_aa: CASSEEGDTEAFF; d_call: NA; v_call: TRBV6-4; cdr3_length: 13; clone_size: NA; j_call: TRBJ1-1
cdr3_nt: TGTGCCAGCAGCTTAGGGAGCGGGGGGGCCATCTCCCAAGAGACCCAGTACTTC; cdr3_aa: CASSLGSGGAISQETQYF; d_call: TRBD2; v_call: TRBV7-9; cdr3_length: 18; clone_size: NA; j_call: TRBJ2-5
cdr3_nt: TGCGCCAGCAGCCAAGATCGGGGGGGCCCGGGTCCCTACGAGCAGTACTTC; cdr3_aa: CASSQDRGGPGPYEQYF; d_call: TRBD2; v_call: TRBV4-3; cdr3_length: 17; clone_size: NA; j_call: TRBJ2-7
cdr3_nt: TGTGCCAGCAGCTTGGCAGGGCTTAGCTCTGGAAACACCATATATTTT; cdr3_aa: CASSLAGLSSGNTIYF; d_call: NA; v_call: TRBV5-6; cdr3_length: 16; clone_size: NA; j_call: TRBJ1-3
cdr3_nt: TGTGCCAGCAGACCCGGGGCGGGGGAGCAGTACTTC; cdr3_aa: CASRPGAGEQYF; d_call: NA; v_call: TRBV28; cdr3_length: 12; clone_size: NA; j_call: TRBJ2-7
cdr3_nt: TGTGCCAGCACACCCACAGGGGTAGGAGAGACCCAGTACTTC; cdr3_aa: CASTPTGVGETQYF; d_call: TRBD1; v_call: TRBV2; cdr3_length: 14; clone_size: NA; j_call: TRBJ2-5
cdr3_nt: TGTGCCAGCAGCTGGGGGGCCACCGGGGAGCTGTTTTTT; cdr3_aa: CASSWGATGELFF; d_call: NA; v_call: TRBV11-3; cdr3_length: 13; clone_size: NA; j_call: TRBJ2-2
cdr3_nt: TGTGCCAGCAGCTCAGGACAGGGCGGGGAGCTGTTTTTT; cdr3_aa: CASSSGQGGELFF; d_call: TRBD1; v_call: TRBV5-4; cdr3_length: 13; clone_size: once; j_call: TRBJ2-2
cdr3_nt: TGTGCCAGCAGCTTAGTATCAGGTAACACTGAAGCTTTCTTT; cdr3_aa: CASSLVSGNTEAFF; d_call: NA; v_call: TRBV7-8; cdr3_length: 14; clone_size: NA; j_call: TRBJ1-1
cdr3_nt: TGTGCCAGCAGTTTTCTACCGGGACTGATAGGGCTGAACACTGAAGCTTTCTTT; cdr3_aa: CASSFLPGLIGLNTEAFF; d_call: NA; v_call: TRBV28; cdr3_length: 18; clone_size: NA; j_call: TRBJ1-1
cdr3_nt: TGCGCCAGCAGCCAAGATGGCAGCCACAGGAGTTACGAGCAGTACTTC; cdr3_aa: CASSQDGSHRSYEQYF; d_call: NA; v_call: TRBV4-3; cdr3_length: 16; clone_size: NA; j_call: TRBJ2-7
cdr3_nt: TGTGCCAGTAGTACCCGGGGTTATAATTCACCCCTCCACTTT; cdr3_aa: CASSTRGYNSPLHF; d_call: NA; v_call: TRBV19; cdr3_length: 14; clone_size: NA; j_call: TRBJ1-6
cdr3_nt: TGTGCCAGCAGGGCAGGGTACAATGAGCAGTTCTTC; cdr3_aa: CASRAGYNEQFF; d_call: NA; v_call: TRBV9; cdr3_length: 12; clone_size: NA; j_call: TRBJ2-1
cdr3_nt: TGTGCCAGCTCACCTGTGCTAGCGGGGGATGAGCAGTTCTTC; cdr3_aa: CASSPVLAGDEQFF; d_call: TRBD2; v_call: TRBV18; cdr3_length: 14; clone_size: NA; j_call: TRBJ2-1
cdr3_nt: TGTGCCAGCAGCTTAGCCGGACAGCACTACAATGAGCAGTTCTTC; cdr3_aa: CASSLAGQHYNEQFF; d_call: NA; v_call: TRBV7-2; cdr3_length: 15; clone_size: NA; j_call: TRBJ2-1
cdr3_nt: TGTGCCAGCAGCTTGCGCCCTGAGTATGGTCGTGAAGCTTTCTTT; cdr3_aa: CASSLRPEYGREAFF; d_call: NA; v_call: TRBV5-8; cdr3_length: 15; clone_size: few; j_call: TRBJ1-1
cdr3_nt: TGTGCCAGCAGGGATGACAGGGTCGGCGAGCAGTACTTC; cdr3_aa: CASRDDRVGEQYF; d_call: TRBD1; v_call: TRBV28; cdr3_length: 13; clone_size: NA; j_call: TRBJ2-7
cdr3_nt: TGTGCCAGCAGCGCCGGGACAGGGATATTTAACTATGGCTACACCTTC; cdr3_aa: CASSAGTGIFNYGYTF; d_call: TRBD1; v_call: TRBV27; cdr3_length: 16; clone_size: NA; j_call: TRBJ1-2
cdr3_nt: TGTGCCATCAGGGGAACAGGGGGAAGTATCCTCTACGAGCAGTACTTC; cdr3_aa: CAIRGTGGSILYEQYF; d_call: TRBD1; v_call: TRBV10-3; cdr3_length: 16; clone_size: NA; j_call: TRBJ2-7
cdr3_nt: TGCGCCAGCAGCTTGGCCCCAGGGACTAGCAATCAGCCCCAGCATTTT; cdr3_aa: CASSLAPGTSNQPQHF; d_call: NA; v_call: TRBV5-1; cdr3_length: 16; clone_size: NA; j_call: TRBJ1-5
cdr3_nt: TGCAGCGTCAACCCGACCGGGACGGATACGCAGTATTTT; cdr3_aa: CSVNPTGTDTQYF; d_call: NA; v_call: TRBV29-1; cdr3_length: 13; clone_size: NA; j_call: TRBJ2-3
cdr3_nt: TGTGCCAGTAGTATTCCTCCTCGGGGTAGCAATCAGCCCCAGCATTTT; cdr3_aa: CASSIPPRGSNQPQHF; d_call: NA; v_call: TRBV19; cdr3_length: 16; clone_size: NA; j_call: TRBJ1-5
cdr3_nt: TGTGCCAGCAGTCAAAGGGATCAGCCCCAGCATTTT; cdr3_aa: CASSQRDQPQHF; d_call: NA; v_call: TRBV27; cdr3_length: 12; clone_size: NA; j_call: TRBJ1-5
cdr3_nt: TGCGCCAGCAGCGGGGGCTTCCGGACTAGCGGGGACAGGGGAGAGACCCAGTACTTC; cdr3_aa: CASSGGFRTSGDRGETQYF; d_call: TRBD2; v_call: TRBV5-1; cdr3_length: 19; clone_size: NA; j_call: TRBJ2-5